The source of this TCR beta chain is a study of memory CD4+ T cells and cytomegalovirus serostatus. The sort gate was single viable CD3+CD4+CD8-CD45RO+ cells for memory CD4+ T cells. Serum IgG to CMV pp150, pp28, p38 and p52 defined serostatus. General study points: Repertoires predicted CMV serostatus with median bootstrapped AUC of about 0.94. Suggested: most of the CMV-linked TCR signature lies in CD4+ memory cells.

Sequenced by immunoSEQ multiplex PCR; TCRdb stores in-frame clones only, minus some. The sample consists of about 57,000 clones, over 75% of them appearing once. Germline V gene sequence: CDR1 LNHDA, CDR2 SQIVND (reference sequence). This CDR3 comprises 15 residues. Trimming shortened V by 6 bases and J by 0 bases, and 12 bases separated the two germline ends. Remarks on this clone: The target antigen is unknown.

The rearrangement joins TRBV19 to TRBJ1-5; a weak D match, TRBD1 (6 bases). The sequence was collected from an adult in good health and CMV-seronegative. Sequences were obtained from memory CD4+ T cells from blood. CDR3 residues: CASSRGQYSNQPQHF. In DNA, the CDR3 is TGTGCCAGTAGCCGAGGACAGTATAGCAATCAGCCCCAGCATTTT.